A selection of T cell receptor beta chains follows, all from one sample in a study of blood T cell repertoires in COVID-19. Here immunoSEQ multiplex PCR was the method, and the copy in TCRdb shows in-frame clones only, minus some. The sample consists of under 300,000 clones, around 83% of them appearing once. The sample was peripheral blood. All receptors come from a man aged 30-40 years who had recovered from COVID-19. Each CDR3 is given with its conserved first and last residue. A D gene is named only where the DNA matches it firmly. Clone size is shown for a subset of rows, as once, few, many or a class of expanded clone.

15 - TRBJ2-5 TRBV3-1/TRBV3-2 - CASSQLGLTGETQYF TGTGCCAGCAGCCAACTGGGACTTACGGGGGAGACCCAGTACTTC
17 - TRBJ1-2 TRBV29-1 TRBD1 CSVEAGQGAGYGGGYTF TGCAGCGTTGAAGCAGGACAGGGGGCTGGTTACGGAGGTGGCTACACCTTC
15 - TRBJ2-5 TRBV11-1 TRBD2 CASSRPGLEQETQYF TGTGCCAGCAGCCGCCCGGGACTAGAGCAAGAGACCCAGTACTTC
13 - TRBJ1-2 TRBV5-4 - CASSLWAGRFWTF TGTGCCAGCAGCTTGTGGGCCGGCAGGTTTTGGACCTTC
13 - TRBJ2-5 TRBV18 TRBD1 CASSPGTDQTQYF TGTGCCAGCTCACCGGGGACAGACCAGACCCAGTACTTC
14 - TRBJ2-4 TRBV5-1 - CASSGGFERGIQYF TGCGCCAGCAGCGGCGGATTCGAAAGGGGGATTCAGTACTTC
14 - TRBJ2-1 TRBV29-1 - CSVGGHNSYNEQFF TGCAGCGTTGGAGGGCACAACTCCTACAATGAGCAGTTCTTC
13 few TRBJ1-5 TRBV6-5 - CASSRAGVQPQHF TGTGCCAGCAGTAGGGCGGGGGTTCAGCCCCAGCATTTT
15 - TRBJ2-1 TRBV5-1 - CASSSLSSSYNEQFF TGCGCCAGCAGCTCCCTTTCGAGTTCCTACAATGAGCAGTTCTTC
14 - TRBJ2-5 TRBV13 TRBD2 CASSLAGGFETQYF TGTGCCAGCAGCTTGGCGGGGGGGTTTGAGACCCAGTACTTC
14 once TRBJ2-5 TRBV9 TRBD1 CASSPRTGTETQYF TGTGCCAGCAGCCCCCGGACAGGGACCGAGACCCAGTACTTC
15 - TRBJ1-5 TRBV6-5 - CASRGTGYSNQPQHF TGTGCCAGCAGGGGCACAGGATATAGCAATCAGCCCCAGCATTTT
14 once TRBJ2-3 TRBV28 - CASSLGGGTDTQYF TGTGCCAGCAGTTTGGGGGGTGGAACAGATACGCAGTATTTT
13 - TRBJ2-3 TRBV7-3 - CASSPQGTDTQYF TGTGCCAGCAGCCCCCAGGGGACAGATACGCAGTATTTT
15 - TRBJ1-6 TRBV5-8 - CASSSAGTSNSPLHF TGTGCCAGCAGCTCAGCCGGGACAAGTAATTCACCCCTCCACTTT
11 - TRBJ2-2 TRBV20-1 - CSATYTGELFF TGCAGTGCTACCTACACCGGGGAGCTGTTTTTT
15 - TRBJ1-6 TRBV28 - CASSSGRSYNSPLHF TGTGCCAGCAGCTCTGGGAGGTCCTATAATTCACCCCTCCACTTT
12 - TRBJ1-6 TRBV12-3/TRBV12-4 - CASSFGVSPLHF TGTGCCAGCAGTTTCGGAGTTTCACCCCTCCACTTT
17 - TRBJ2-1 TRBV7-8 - CASSLTGAGGRFYEQFF TGTGCCAGCAGCCTAACGGGGGCAGGGGGGCGGTTCTATGAGCAGTTCTTC
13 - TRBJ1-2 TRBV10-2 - CASSVGQNYGYTF TGCGCCAGCAGTGTGGGGCAAAACTATGGCTACACCTTC
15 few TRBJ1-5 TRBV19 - CASSIGPYSNQPQHF TGTGCCAGTAGTATAGGGCCTTATAGCAATCAGCCCCAGCATTTT
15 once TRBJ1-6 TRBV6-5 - CASSPRKTENSPLHF TGTGCCAGCAGTCCCCGGAAGACAGAAAATTCACCCCTCCACTTT
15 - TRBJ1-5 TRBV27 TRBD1 CASSLTGGGHQPQHF TGTGCCAGCAGCCTAACAGGGGGGGGCCATCAGCCCCAGCATTTT
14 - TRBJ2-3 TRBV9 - CASSQLGGTDTQYF TGTGCCAGCAGCCAACTGGGCGGCACAGATACGCAGTATTTT
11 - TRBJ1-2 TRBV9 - CASRGVYGYTF TGTGCCAGCAGAGGGGTCTATGGCTACACCTTC
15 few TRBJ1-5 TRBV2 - CASSVYAGSNQPQHF TGTGCCAGCAGTGTATATGCAGGAAGCAATCAGCCCCAGCATTTT
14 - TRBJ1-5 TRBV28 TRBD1 CATRQGLGNQPQHF TGTGCCACCCGACAGGGATTGGGCAATCAGCCCCAGCATTTT
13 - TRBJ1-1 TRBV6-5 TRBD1 CASSSLFRDRAFF TGTGCCAGCAGTTCGTTATTCCGGGACAGGGCTTTCTTT
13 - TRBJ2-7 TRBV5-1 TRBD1 CASSLAQGYEQYF TGCGCCAGCAGCTTGGCACAGGGGTACGAGCAGTACTTC
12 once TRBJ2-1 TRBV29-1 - CSVEEYYNEQFF TGCAGCGTTGAAGAGTATTACAATGAGCAGTTCTTC
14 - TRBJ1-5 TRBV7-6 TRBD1 CASSPGQGLWPQHF TGTGCCAGCAGCCCCGGACAGGGACTTTGGCCCCAGCATTTT
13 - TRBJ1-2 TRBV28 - CASSPGQLYGYTF TGTGCCAGCAGCCCGGGACAACTTTATGGCTACACCTTC
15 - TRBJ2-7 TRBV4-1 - CASSQAPTESYEQYF TGCGCCAGCAGCCAAGCTCCCACAGAATCCTACGAGCAGTACTTC
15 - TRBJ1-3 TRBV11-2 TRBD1 CASSPRTGSGNTIYF TGTGCCAGCAGCCCCCGGACAGGGTCTGGAAACACCATATATTTT
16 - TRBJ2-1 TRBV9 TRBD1 CASSVVWDSNYNEQFF TGTGCCAGCAGCGTAGTTTGGGACAGCAACTACAATGAGCAGTTCTTC
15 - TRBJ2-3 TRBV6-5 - CASSFTSVKSDTQYF TGTGCCAGCAGCTTTACGTCGGTTAAGTCAGATACGCAGTATTTT
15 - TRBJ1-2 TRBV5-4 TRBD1 CASSSPGTGFYGYTF TGTGCCAGCAGCAGTCCCGGGACAGGTTTCTATGGCTACACCTTC
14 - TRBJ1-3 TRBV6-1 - CASSESFSGNTIYF TGTGCCAGCAGTGAATCGTTCTCTGGAAACACCATATATTTT
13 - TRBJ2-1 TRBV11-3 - CASSLSHYNEQFF TGTGCCAGCAGCTTATCCCACTACAATGAGCAGTTCTTC
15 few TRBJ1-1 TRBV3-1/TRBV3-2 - CASSNTGTGNTEAFF TGTGCCAGCAGCAATACAGGGACGGGGAACACTGAAGCTTTCTTT
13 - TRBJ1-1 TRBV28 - CASREVLNTEAFF TGTGCCAGCAGAGAGGTTCTGAACACTGAAGCTTTCTTT
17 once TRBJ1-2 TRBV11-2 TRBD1 CASSLDGDRPANYGYTF TGTGCCAGCAGCTTAGATGGGGACAGGCCAGCTAACTATGGCTACACCTTC
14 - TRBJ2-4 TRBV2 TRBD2 CATGLAGAKNIQYF TGTGCCACCGGACTAGCGGGGGCCAAAAACATTCAGTACTTC
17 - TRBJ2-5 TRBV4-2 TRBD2 CASSQGGSGEGSETQYF TGTGCCAGCAGCCAAGGTGGGAGCGGGGAGGGGTCAGAGACCCAGTACTTC
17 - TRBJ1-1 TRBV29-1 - CSVEGIGGFVVNTEAFF TGCAGCGTTGAGGGTATAGGCGGGTTCGTAGTGAACACTGAAGCTTTCTTT
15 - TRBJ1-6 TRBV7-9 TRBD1 CASSPPGTENSPLHF TGTGCCAGCAGTCCCCCCGGGACAGAAAATTCACCCCTCCACTTT